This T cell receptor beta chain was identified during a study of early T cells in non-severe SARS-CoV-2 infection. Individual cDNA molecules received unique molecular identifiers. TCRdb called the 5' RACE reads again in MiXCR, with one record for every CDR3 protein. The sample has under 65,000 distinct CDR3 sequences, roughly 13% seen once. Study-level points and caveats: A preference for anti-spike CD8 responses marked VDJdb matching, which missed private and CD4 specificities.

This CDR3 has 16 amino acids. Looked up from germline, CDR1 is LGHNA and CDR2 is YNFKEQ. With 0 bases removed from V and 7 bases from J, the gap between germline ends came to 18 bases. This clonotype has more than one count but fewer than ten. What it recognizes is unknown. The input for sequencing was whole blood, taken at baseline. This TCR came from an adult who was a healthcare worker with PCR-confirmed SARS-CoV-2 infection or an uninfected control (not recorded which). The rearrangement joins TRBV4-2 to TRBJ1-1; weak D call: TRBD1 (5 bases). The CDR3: CASSQDGRTGVDEAFF. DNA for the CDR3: TGTGCCAGCAGCCAAGATGGCCGGACGGGGGTTGATGAAGCTTTCTTT.